One and the same sample provided the 21 T cell receptor beta chains below, sequenced in a study of cytomegalovirus exposure and HLA in healthy donors. Researchers ran the PCR with 60 Vbeta and 13 Jbeta primers. TCRdb keeps only in-frame clones here, not all; method: immunoSEQ multiplex PCR. The sample has about 63,000 clones; approximately 76% are singletons. Sample: PBMCs. The source is a man aged 50-59 years in good health and CMV-seronegative.

The chain has TRBV7-9 and TRBJ2-7; D is uncertain. The length of the CDR3 is 16 residues. Trimming left V 4 bases short and J 0 bases short, with 16 bases between. Looked up from germline, CDR1 is SEHNR and CDR2 is FQNEAQ (reference sequence). CDR3 sequence: CASSSSEGADSYEQYF. For the CDR3, the DNA is TGTGCCAGCAGCTCGTCTGAAGGAGCCGACTCCTACGAGCAGTACTTC. The full variable domain, with the rest looked up from reference TRBV7-9 and TRBJ2-7, is DTGVSQNPRHKITKRGQNVTFRCDPISEHNRLYWYRQTLGQGPEFLTYFQNEAQLEKSRLLSDRFSAERPKGSFSTLEIQRTEQGDSAMYLCASSSSEGADSYEQYFGPGTRLTVT.

The V gene is TRBV1, the J gene TRBJ1-2; TRBD1 is the table's D call, not checked against the DNA. TRBV1 constitutes a pseudogene. The CDR3 contains 16 residues. CDR3 sequence reads: CTSSQESTGGANGYTF. CDR3 bases: TGCACCAGCAGCCAAGAGAGTACAGGGGGCGCAAATGGCTACACCTTC.

V gene TRBV15 combines with J gene TRBJ2-1; D unclear. The CDR3 is made up of 14 amino acids. In germline, CDR1 is LNHNV, CDR2 YYDKDF (reference sequence). Trimming removed 5 bases at V and 4 bases at J, with 12 bases between. This CDR3 reads CATSFRDTYNEQFF. Written as DNA, the CDR3 is TGTGCCACCAGCTTCCGCGACACTTACAATGAGCAGTTCTTC. The full variable domain, completed using reference TRBV15 and TRBJ2-1, is DAMVIQNPRYQVTQFGKPVTLSCSQTLNHNVMYWYQQKSSQAPKLLFHYYDKDFNNEADTPDNFQSRRPNTSFCFLDIRSPGLGDTAMYLCATSFRDTYNEQFFGPGTRLTVL.

This rearrangement joins TRBV15 to TRBJ1-4; tentative D call: TRBD1 (5 bases). Germline V gene data show CDR1 as LNHNV and CDR2 as YYDKDF (reference sequence). The CDR3 extends over 14 amino acids. Trimming cost V 3 bases and J 6 bases, with 11 bases left between them. The CDR3 DNA is TGTGCCACCAGCAGCGCAGGGCCGGATGAAAAACTGTTTTTT. It translates to CATSSAGPDEKLFF.

The rearrangement joins TRBV7-3 to TRBJ2-3; 9 bases map to TRBD2. V lost 5 bases and J lost 1; bases outside the gene matches: 1. This CDR3 is 14 amino acids long. CDR1 and CDR2 (germline): SGHTA, FQGTGA. CDR3 loop: CASSPSGGTDTQYF. The DNA for the CDR3 is TGTGCCAGCAGCCCTAGCGGGGGCACAGATACGCAGTATTTT.

V gene TRBV5-1 combines with J gene TRBJ2-2, with D tentatively TRBD2 (6 bases). Trimming took off 4 bases at V and 3 bases at J, with 13 bases between the two ends. Germline CDR1 reads SGHRS; CDR2 reads YFSETQ. This CDR3 has 15 amino acids. The CDR3 DNA reads TGCGCCAGCAGCCCACGTCCGGGGGACACCGGGGAGCTGTTTTTT. Amino acids: CASSPRPGDTGELFF.

V is TRBV7-9 and J is TRBJ2-7; 12 positions agree with TRBD2. J lost 6 bases, V lost 3 bases, and 6 bases had no gene match. Germline CDR1 SEHNR, CDR2 FQNEAQ (reference sequence). This CDR3 has 15 residues. CDR3 sequence: CASSLGGLAGTEQYF. Here the CDR3 DNA reads TGTGCCAGCAGCTTGGGCGGACTAGCGGGAACCGAGCAGTACTTC.

The CDR3 sequence: CASSSDRGLGNTIYF. The DNA for the CDR3 is TGTGCCAGCAGCTCGGACAGGGGGCTTGGAAACACCATATATTTT. The genes are TRBV11-1 and TRBJ1-3, with 11 bases fitting TRBD1. V trimming: 4 bases; J trimming: 3 bases; junction bases outside the gene matches: 2. This CDR3 contains 15 residues. Germline values: CDR1 SGHAT, CDR2 FQDESV (reference sequence).

This chain connects TRBV7-2 to TRBJ1-1, with D uncertain. Trimming took off 1 base at V and 5 bases at J, with 8 bases between the two ends. The germline V gene encodes CDR1 SGHTA and CDR2 FQGNSA. The CDR3 consists of 13 residues. CDR3 sequence (DNA): TGTGCCAGCAGCTTAGGAGGGAGGACTGAAGCTTTCTTT. It translates to CASSLGGRTEAFF.

The CDR3: CASILGPGTGGHTQYF. The CDR3 coding sequence is TGTGCCAGCATCCTTGGACCCGGGACAGGGGGCCATACGCAGTATTTT. The chain couples TRBV5-6 to TRBJ2-3; the match to TRBD1 covers 12 bases. The ends lost 6 bases at V and 7 bases at J; junction bases unmatched: 12. The CDR3 spans 16 residues. Germline CDR1 is SGHDT and CDR2 is YYEEEE.

This rearrangement joins TRBV5-1 to TRBJ2-3, with 10 bases lining up with TRBD2. J gave up 2 bases and V 4 bases, and 13 bases lay outside the gene matches. Germline CDR1 reads SGHRS; CDR2 reads YFSETQ. The CDR3 covers 18 residues. CDR3 sequence (DNA): TGCGCCAGCAGCCCTGGTCTCCTAGCGGGGGAGTCCACAGATACGCAGTATTTT. It yields the protein CASSPGLLAGESTDTQYF.

The rearrangement joins TRBV4-1 to TRBJ1-5, with TRBD1 matching over 10 bases. CDR3 length: 15 residues. CDR1 and CDR2 (germline): MGHRA, YSYEKL. The J segment lost 6 bases and the V segment lost 5 bases, leaving 7 bases of the junction unmatched. Here the CDR3 DNA reads TGCGCCAGCAGCAACCGGGACAGGGGTAGTCAGCCCCAGCATTTT. Its translation is CASSNRDRGSQPQHF.

This chain links TRBV7-8 with TRBJ2-5; 7 bases line up with TRBD1. CDR3 length: 16 residues. J gave up 4 bases and V 4 bases, and 12 bases lay outside the gene matches. Germline CDR1 reads SGHVS; CDR2 reads FQNEAQ. The CDR3 region has the DNA TGTGCCAGCAGCTCAGATTCGGGACAGCGTGGAGAGACCCAGTACTTC. Protein product: CASSSDSGQRGETQYF. The full variable domain, in which reference TRBV7-8 and TRBJ2-5 provide the parts outside the CDR3, is GAGVSQSPRYKVAKRGQDVALRCDPISGHVSLFWYQQALGQGPEFLTYFQNEAQLDKSGLPSDRFFAERPEGSVSTLKIQRTQQEDSAVYLCASSSDSGQRGETQYFGPGTRLLVL.

This rearrangement joins TRBV25-1 to TRBJ2-3, with D maybe TRBD2 (7 bases). With 4 bases removed from V and 6 bases from J, the gap between germline ends came to 14 bases. The CDR3 covers 14 residues. Germline V CDR1 and CDR2: MGHDK, SYGVNS. The CDR3 region is CASSVRGGRDTQYF. Here the CDR3 DNA reads TGTGCCAGCAGTGTGAGGGGGGGTAGGGATACGCAGTATTTT.

The V gene is TRBV19, the J gene TRBJ1-3; possibly TRBD1 for D (6 bases). Germline assignment: CDR1 LNHDA and CDR2 SQIVND (reference sequence). This CDR3 comprises 16 residues. Trimming cost V 5 bases and J 0 bases, with 14 bases left between them. CDR3 loop: CASSPRGQRSGNTIYF. CDR3 nucleotides: TGTGCCAGTAGTCCCCGAGGACAGCGCTCTGGAAACACCATATATTTT.

J is TRBJ2-1 and V is TRBV5-1, with TRBD1 matching over 7 bases. V shed 2 bases and J 5 bases; nucleotides not matched to a gene: 10. This CDR3 region has 16 residues. From germline, CDR1 is SGHRS and CDR2 YFSETQ. The DNA of the CDR3 is TGCGCCAGCAGCTTTTTCGGTAGGGGGCGGAACAATGAGCAGTTCTTC. Its translation: CASSFFGRGRNNEQFF. The entire variable domain, with the rest obtained from reference TRBV5-1 and TRBJ2-1, is as follows: KAGVTQTPRYLIKTRGQQVTLSCSPISGHRSVSWYQQTPGQGLQFLFEYFSETQRNKGNFPGRFSGRQFSNSRSEMNVSTLELGDSALYLCASSFFGRGRNNEQFFGPGTRLTVL.

The chain employs TRBV9 and TRBJ2-5, with 13 bases aligning to TRBD2. V shed 2 bases and J 5 bases; nucleotides not matched to a gene: 6. CDR3 length: 16 amino acids. Germline CDR1 and CDR2: SGDLS and YYNGEE. This CDR3 is CASSVYTSGGVETQYF. In DNA form, the CDR3 reads TGTGCCAGCAGCGTTTATACTAGCGGGGGGGTGGAGACCCAGTACTTC.

V is TRBV2 and J is TRBJ2-3, with 10 bases aligning to TRBD2. CDR3 size: 15 residues. CDR1 is SNHLY, CDR2 FYNNEI, per germline. Losses at the gene ends were 6 bases for V and 2 bases for J; bases not matched to a gene: 5. CDR3: CASSLAGALTDTQYF. In nucleotides, the CDR3 is TGTGCCAGCAGCCTAGCGGGGGCCCTCACAGATACGCAGTATTTT.

The sample holds many counts of this clone. The gene calls are TRBV5-1 and TRBJ2-1, with 8 bases matching TRBD2. V shed 0 bases and J 8 bases; nucleotides not matched to a gene: 7. Germline CDR1 and CDR2: SGHRS and YFSETQ. The CDR3 runs 15 residues. CDR3 in amino acids: CASSLEGLDLDEQFF. CDR3 nucleotides: TGCGCCAGCAGCTTGGAGGGACTAGATCTAGATGAGCAGTTCTTC.

This chain uses TRBV5-4 with TRBJ1-3; D is unclear. From germline, CDR1 is SGHNT and CDR2 YYREEE (reference sequence). The CDR3 covers 13 residues. Deletions cut 4 bases from V and 2 bases from J, with 7 bases between. The CDR3 reads CASSGLAGNTIYF. Written as DNA, the CDR3 is TGTGCCAGCAGCGGGCTGGCTGGAAACACCATATATTTT.

The chain couples TRBV2 to TRBJ1-2, with D hard to call. V lost 2 bases and J 0 bases, leaving 13 bases between the germline ends. The CDR3 loop spans 16 amino acids. The V gene's germline CDR1 is SNHLY and CDR2 FYNNEI. The CDR3 coding sequence is TGTGCCAGCAGTGAATTAAGGCTTACAGCTAACTATGGCTACACCTTC. Protein product: CASSELRLTANYGYTF.